This passage covers 2 T cell receptor beta chains from one sample sequenced in a study of post-analysis software for immune sequencing data. The study, taken as a whole, reports: Included in a set of roughly five TRBV segments more frequent in patients than controls were TRBV5-6, TRBV5-1 and TRBV20-1.

No antigen has been identified for these receptors. TCR beta libraries were prepared from cDNA with unique molecular identifiers. TCRdb called the PCR reads again in MiXCR, with one record for every CDR3 protein. Of around 190,000 distinct CDR3 sequences listed, 29% are singletons. Sequencing was done on a sample of blood. These receptors originate from a girl aged 2-17 years with multiple sclerosis.

This clonotype has ten or more counts. The rearrangement joins TRBV12-3 or TRBV12-4 to TRBJ2-5, with 7 bases fitting TRBD1. This CDR3 contains 16 residues. Trimming at V came to 6 bases and at J to 5 bases, leaving 15 bases not matched to a gene. This chain's CDR3 is CASSSGTDRARETQYF. CDR3 nucleotides: TGTGCCAGCAGCTCCGGGACAGACAGGGCTAGGGAGACCCAGTACTTC.

This clonotype was picked up many times. This chain connects TRBV6-1 to TRBJ2-1; D unclear. CDR3 length equals 16 residues. The V end lost 1 base, the J end lost 0 bases, and 10 bases lay between the germline ends. The germline CDR1 and CDR2 sequences are MNHNS and SASEGT. The CDR3 sequence: CASSEVGLSSYNEQFF. CDR3 sequence (DNA): TGTGCCAGCAGTGAAGTGGGGTTAAGCTCCTACAATGAGCAGTTCTTC.